Sequencing of this T cell receptor (beta chain) was carried out in a study of blood T cell repertoires in COVID-19. TCRdb's copy holds only in-frame clones and misses some; the assay was immunoSEQ multiplex PCR. This sample has about 170,000 clones, with about 93% found just once. Trimming at V came to 5 bases and at J to 1 base, leaving 4 bases not matched to a gene. CDR1 and CDR2 from the germline V gene are SNHLY and FYNNEI. The CDR3 totals 15 residues. The sequencing sample was made of peripheral blood. This clonotype was sampled from a woman aged 50 to 60 with acute or convalescent COVID-19. The chain is built from TRBV2 and TRBJ2-2, with TRBD2 identical over 7 bases. As DNA, the CDR3 is TGTGCCAGCAGTCAAGAGCGGGGGAACACCGGGGAGCTGTTTTTT. As protein: CASSQERGNTGELFF.